This T cell receptor beta chain came from a study of blood T cells in healthy people across ages. This clonotype was found many times. Its antigen is as yet unknown. Total RNA was isolated from each sample in quantities of at least 5 micrograms. CDR1 and CDR2 from the germline V gene are LGHNA and YSLEER. V lost 1 base to trimming and J lost 5 bases; unmatched junction nucleotides: 14. The CDR3 length is 19 residues. Study-wide results and caveats: Across the age range, TCR beta diversity per million T cells fell in a roughly linear way. Donor CMV status was unknown, possibly confounding expanded clonotype changes.

The authors ran a second PCR of roughly 7 to 11 cycles using a sample-barcoded 5' primer and a J-beta primer mix. Tags on each cDNA molecule came from a template-switch adaptor with 12 random nucleotides. TCRdb re-called the 5' RACE reads through MiXCR, storing one row per CDR3 protein. Of about 650,000 distinct CDR3 sequences listed, approximately 29% are singletons. The rearrangement uses TRBV4-3 and TRBJ2-5; 12 bases are a match to TRBD2. This receptor was obtained from a woman of 80 years or more in good health. Material: blood. CDR3 residues: CASSQGLGLAGGPEETQYF. The CDR3 DNA follows: TGCGCCAGCAGCCAAGGACTGGGGCTAGCGGGGGGGCCGGAGGAGACCCAGTACTTC.